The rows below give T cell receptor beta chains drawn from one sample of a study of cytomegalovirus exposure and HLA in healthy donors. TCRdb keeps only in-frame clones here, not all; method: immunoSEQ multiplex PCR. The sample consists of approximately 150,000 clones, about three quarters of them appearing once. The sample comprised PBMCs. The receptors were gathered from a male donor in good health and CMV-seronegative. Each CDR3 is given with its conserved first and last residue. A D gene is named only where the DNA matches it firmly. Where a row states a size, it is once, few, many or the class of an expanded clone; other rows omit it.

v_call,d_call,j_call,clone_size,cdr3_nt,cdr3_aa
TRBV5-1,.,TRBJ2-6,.,TGCGCCAGCAGAACTAGCTCTGGGGCCAACGTCCTGACTTTC,CASRTSSGANVLTF
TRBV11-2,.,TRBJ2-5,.,TGTGCCAGCAGCTTATTTTCGCAGGGGAGAGAGACCCAGTACTTC,CASSLFSQGRETQYF
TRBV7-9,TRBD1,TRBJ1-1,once,TGTGCCAGCAGCTTAATCCATCTTCAGGGGGCGCGAAGGACTGAAGCTTTCTTT,CASSLIHLQGARRTEAFF
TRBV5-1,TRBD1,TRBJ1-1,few,TGCGCCAGCAGCTCGGGACAGGGTAACACTGAAGCTTTCTTT,CASSSGQGNTEAFF
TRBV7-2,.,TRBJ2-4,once,TGTGCCAGCAGCTCATCAGGGGATCTTAGTCCGTACTTC,CASSSSGDLSPYF
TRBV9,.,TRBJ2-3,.,TGTGCCAGCAGCGTATTTGACAGGTGGTCAGATACGCAGTATTTT,CASSVFDRWSDTQYF
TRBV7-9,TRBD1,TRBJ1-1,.,TGTGCCAGCAGTCACACCGTGGACAGGGCTGGCGCTGAAGCTTTCTTT,CASSHTVDRAGAEAFF
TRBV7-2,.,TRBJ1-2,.,TGTGCCAGCAGCTTAGAGACAGAATTATATGGCTACACCTTC,CASSLETELYGYTF
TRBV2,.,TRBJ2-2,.,TGTGCCAGCCTTGACACCGGGGAGCTGTTTTTT,CASLDTGELFF
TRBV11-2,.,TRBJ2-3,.,TGTGCCAGCAGCTTATCTGGCCTCCTCGCAGATACGCAGTATTTT,CASSLSGLLADTQYF
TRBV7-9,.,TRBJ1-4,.,TGTGCCAGCAGCCCTCAAGCGGGAGGTATTAATGAAAAACTGTTTTTT,CASSPQAGGINEKLFF
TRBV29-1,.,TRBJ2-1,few,TGCAGCCTCCAAGGGGGCTCCTACAATGAGCAGTTCTTC,CSLQGGSYNEQFF
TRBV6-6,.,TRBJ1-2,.,TGTGCCAGCGAAAGGAGTGATTTATATGGCTACACCTTC,CASERSDLYGYTF
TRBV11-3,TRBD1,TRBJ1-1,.,TGTGCCAGCAGCTTGGGGACAGGGAGGGACACTGAAGCTTTCTTT,CASSLGTGRDTEAFF
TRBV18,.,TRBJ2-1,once,TGTGCCAGCAGCGACCGAAGCCCCTCCTACAATGAGCAGTTCTTC,CASSDRSPSYNEQFF
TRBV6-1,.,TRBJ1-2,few,TGTGCCAGCAGGGATGGACAGCGCTATGGCTACACCTTC,CASRDGQRYGYTF
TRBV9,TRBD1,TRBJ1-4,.,TGTGCCAGCAGCACCCCAGGGGGGACTGAAAAACTGTTTTTT,CASSTPGGTEKLFF
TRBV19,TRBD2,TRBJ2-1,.,TGTGCCAGTAGTCTAGCGGGAGGCGCCGATGAGCAGTTCTTC,CASSLAGGADEQFF
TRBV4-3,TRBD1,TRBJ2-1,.,TGCGCCAGCAGCCAAGGGGGGGACAGGGCCTACAATGAGCAGTTCTTC,CASSQGGDRAYNEQFF
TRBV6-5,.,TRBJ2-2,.,TGTGCCAGCAGACACTTCATAGGGGCCACCGGGGAGCTGTTTTTT,CASRHFIGATGELFF
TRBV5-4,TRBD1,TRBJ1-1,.,TGTGCCAGCAGCCCAGGACAGGGGCTAATGAACACTGAAGCTTTCTTT,CASSPGQGLMNTEAFF
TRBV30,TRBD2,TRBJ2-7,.,TGTGCCTGGAGTGGTCTAGCGGGAAGGTACGAGCAGTACTTC,CAWSGLAGRYEQYF
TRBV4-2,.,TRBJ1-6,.,TGTGCCAGCAGCCTTCGACAGGAAGGGTCACCCCTCCACTTT,CASSLRQEGSPLHF
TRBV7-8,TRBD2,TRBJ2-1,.,TGTGCCAGCAGCTGGGGGTTTAGCGGGGCCTCCTACAATGAGCAGTTCTTC,CASSWGFSGASYNEQFF
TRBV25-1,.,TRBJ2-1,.,TGTGCCAGCAGTGTTGGCGGGTGGGGTAATGAGCAGTTCTTC,CASSVGGWGNEQFF
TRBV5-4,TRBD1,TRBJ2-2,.,TGTGCCAGCAGACAGGGACAGGGGTACACCGGGGAGCTGTTTTTT,CASRQGQGYTGELFF
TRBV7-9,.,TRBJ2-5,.,TGTTCCAGCACCTACAGGGACCAAGAGACCCAGTACTTC,CSSTYRDQETQYF
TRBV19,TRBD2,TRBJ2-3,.,TGTGCCAGTAGTACCCCGACTAGCGGGAGCACAGATACGCAGTATTTT,CASSTPTSGSTDTQYF
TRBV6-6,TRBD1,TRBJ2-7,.,TGTGCCAGCAGTTATAGGGACAGCTTCTACGAGCAGTACTTC,CASSYRDSFYEQYF
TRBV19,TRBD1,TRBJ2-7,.,TGTGCCAGTAGTATAGGTCCGGGACAGCCTTCCTACGAGCAGTACTTC,CASSIGPGQPSYEQYF
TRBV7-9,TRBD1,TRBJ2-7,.,TGTGCCAGCAGCTTTAACAGGGGGTTCTACGGGCAGTACTTC,CASSFNRGFYGQYF
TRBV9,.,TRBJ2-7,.,TGTGCCAGCAGCCCCCGCGGGGCGGCCCCCGAGCAGTACTTC,CASSPRGAAPEQYF
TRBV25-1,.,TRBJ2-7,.,TGTGCCAGCAGTCGCAGCTCCTACGAGCAGTACTTC,CASSRSSYEQYF
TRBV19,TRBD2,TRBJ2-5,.,TGTGCCAGTAGTATTCGACTAGCGGGAGGCCCGCGTTCTCAAGAGACCCAGTACTTC,CASSIRLAGGPRSQETQYF
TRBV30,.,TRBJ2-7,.,TGTGCCTGGAGTGCCCAGGACGAGCAGTACTTC,CAWSAQDEQYF
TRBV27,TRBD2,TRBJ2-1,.,TGTGCCAGCAGGGGTCTTAGCGGGGGGTCCAATGAGCAGTTCTTC,CASRGLSGGSNEQFF
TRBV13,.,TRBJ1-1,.,TGTGCCAGCAGCTTAGAGGTAGGCGGCACTGAAGCTTTCTTT,CASSLEVGGTEAFF
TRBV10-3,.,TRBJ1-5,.,TGTGCCACTTCGGTGGAGTTTTGGCAGCCCCAGCATTTT,CATSVEFWQPQHF
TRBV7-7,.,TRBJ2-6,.,TGTGCCAGCAGCGCAGGGGTCTTCGGGGCCAACGTCCTGACTTTC,CASSAGVFGANVLTF
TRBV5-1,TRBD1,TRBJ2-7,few,TGCGCCAGCAGCTTAAGTCAAGGACAGGGTTCTGGCGAGCAGTACTTC,CASSLSQGQGSGEQYF
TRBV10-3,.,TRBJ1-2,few,TGTGCCATCAGTGAGTCAGCGACAGTCTATGGCTACACCTTC,CAISESATVYGYTF
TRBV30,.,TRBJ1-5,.,TGTGCCTGGAGTCCGGACAGTAATCAGCCCCAGCATTTT,CAWSPDSNQPQHF
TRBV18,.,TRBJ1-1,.,TGTGCCAGCTCAAGGGACTGGAACACTGAAGCTTTCTTT,CASSRDWNTEAFF
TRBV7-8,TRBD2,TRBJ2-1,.,TGTGCCAGCAGCTTCTCCTTGACTAGCGGGGGTATATACAATGAGCAGTTCTTC,CASSFSLTSGGIYNEQFF
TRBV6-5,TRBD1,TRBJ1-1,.,TGTGCCAGCAGTTACTCGACTGGGACAGAGAGAGCTTTCTTT,CASSYSTGTERAFF
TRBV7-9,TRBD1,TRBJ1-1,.,TGTTCCAGCAGCCCCCTGACAGGGAAGAACACTGAAGCTTTCTTT,CSSSPLTGKNTEAFF
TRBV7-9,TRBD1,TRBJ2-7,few,TGTGCCAGCAGCCCCCCGGGACAGGGTTTGGACGAGCAGTACTTC,CASSPPGQGLDEQYF
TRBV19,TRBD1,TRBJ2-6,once,TGTGCCAGTAGTATTAGGACAGGCCGCTCTGGGGCCAACGTCCTGACTTTC,CASSIRTGRSGANVLTF
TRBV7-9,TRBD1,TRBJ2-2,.,TGTGCCAGCAGACCCCAAGGGACAGGGGCCGGGGAGCTGTTTTTT,CASRPQGTGAGELFF
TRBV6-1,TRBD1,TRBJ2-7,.,TGTGCCAGCAGTGAGCCCCCGGACAGGGACTACGAGCAGTACTTC,CASSEPPDRDYEQYF
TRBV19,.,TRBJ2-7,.,TGTGCCAGTAGTCCCAGCGGGCTCCCCTACGAGCAGTACTTC,CASSPSGLPYEQYF
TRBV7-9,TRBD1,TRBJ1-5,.,TGTGCCAGCAGCCCCGGGACAGGAGACAATCAGCCCCAGCATTTT,CASSPGTGDNQPQHF
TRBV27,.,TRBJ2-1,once,TGTGCCAGCAGTGGCCCGGGACACCGCGACAATGAGCAGTTCTTC,CASSGPGHRDNEQFF
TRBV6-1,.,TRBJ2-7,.,TGTGCCAGCACCCCAGGTCGAGACACCATCTACGAGCAGTACTTC,CASTPGRDTIYEQYF
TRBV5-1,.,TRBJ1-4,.,TGCGCCAGCAGCTTTACAGGGACTAATGAAAAACTGTTTTTT,CASSFTGTNEKLFF
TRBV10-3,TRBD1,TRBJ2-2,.,TGTGCCATCAGTCCGGGACAGGGGTTCACCGGGGAGCTGTTTTTT,CAISPGQGFTGELFF
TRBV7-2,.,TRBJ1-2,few,TGTGCCAGCAGCGCGAAGATAGAGATCTATGGCTACACCTTC,CASSAKIEIYGYTF
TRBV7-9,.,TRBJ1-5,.,TGTTCCAGCAGCTTAGCGGGCCAGCCCCAGCATTTT,CSSSLAGQPQHF
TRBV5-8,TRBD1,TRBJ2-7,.,TGTGCCAGCAGCTCACAGGACAGGGGCCCCTACGAGCAGTACTTC,CASSSQDRGPYEQYF
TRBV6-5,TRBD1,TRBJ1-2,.,TGTGCCAGCAGCCCAGACAGGGCCCTTTATGGCTACACCTTC,CASSPDRALYGYTF